The clone carrying this T cell receptor (beta chain) appeared a few times. This sample was included in a study of patients and donors after allogeneic stem cell transplantation. The germline CDR1 and CDR2 sequences are MNHEY and SVGEGT. The CDR3 length is 11 residues. Trimming cost V 2 bases and J 6 bases, with 5 bases left between them. MiXCR, run by TCRdb on the RT-PCR reads, gives a single entry per CDR3 protein. The table has about a million distinct CDR3 sequences, approximately 19% seen once; the top ten hold 5.5% to 6.5%. The chain combines TRBV6-2 or TRBV6-3 with TRBJ2-7, with D hard to call. This receptor was identified in a human donor who was either an allogeneic HSCT recipient or a stem cell or donor lymphocyte infusion donor (not recorded which). It is not recorded whose cells these are; they may come from a transplant donor. The sequencing sample was made of blood, either unsorted or a sorted T cell fraction (not recorded which). The CDR3 coding sequence is TGTGCCAGCAGTTACGTGCGCGAGCAGTACTTC. Translating it yields CASSYVREQYF.